This TCR beta chain was sequenced for a study of T-cell memory formation after mild COVID-19. MiXCR was run by TCRdb on the 5' RACE reads, yielding one entry per CDR3 protein. The profile shows about 430,000 distinct CDR3 sequences, approximately 24% of them singletons. Germline assignment: CDR1 DFQATT and CDR2 SNEGSKA (reference sequence). The CDR3 loop spans 18 amino acids. Germline trimming cut 1 base from V and 8 bases from J; bases unmatched to any gene: 16. Material: PBMCs or a T cell subset sorted from them (not recorded which). The V gene is TRBV20-1, the J gene TRBJ2-1; TRBD2 agrees at 11 bases. This TCR was sampled from an adult woman who had mild COVID-19 (a few samples of this study predate the infection). Cell type and time point are not known. The CDR3 here is CSARGARGLAVLLDEQFF. In DNA form, the CDR3 reads TGCAGTGCTAGAGGGGCTCGGGGACTAGCGGTGTTGTTGGATGAGCAGTTCTTC.